These T cell receptor beta chains were read from a single sample in a study of cytomegalovirus exposure and HLA in healthy donors. The protocol was immunoSEQ multiplex PCR, while the TCRdb copy is restricted to in-frame clones and leaves out a portion. The sample has 80,000 to 95,000 clones; the top ten hold around 1.1%. The source material was PBMCs. Receptor source: a woman under 40 in good health and CMV-seronegative. CDR3s include the opening cysteine and the closing phenylalanine or tryptophan. The order of the fields is CDR3 length, J gene, D gene, V gene, CDR3 DNA, CDR3 protein. A D gene is named only where the DNA matches it firmly.

>15|TRBJ1-2|NA|TRBV2
TGTGCCAGCTCAAGGGGGATATCGATGAACTATGGCTACACCTTC
CASSRGISMNYGYTF
>18|TRBJ1-6|NA|TRBV27
TGTGCCAGCAGTTTAAGCGCTCCGGGGGGAAGCTACAATTCACCCCTCCACTTT
CASSLSAPGGSYNSPLHF
>14|TRBJ2-1|TRBD2|TRBV5-8
TGTGCCAGCAGATACGGGACTATGAACAATGAGCAGTTCTTC
CASRYGTMNNEQFF
>13|TRBJ1-1|TRBD1|TRBV18
TGTGCCAGCTCACCCCAGGGGGACACTGAAGCTTTCTTT
CASSPQGDTEAFF
>13|TRBJ2-1|TRBD2|TRBV29-1
TGCAGCGTTGAAGAAGGGAGGGGTACTGAGCAGTTCTTC
CSVEEGRGTEQFF
>14|TRBJ1-1|NA|TRBV27
TGTGCCAGCAGTTCTGGACTTCTGAACACTGAAGCTTTCTTT
CASSSGLLNTEAFF
>15|TRBJ2-7|NA|TRBV18
TGTGCCAGCTCACCTCGGCAGGGGGGCTCCTACGAGCAGTACTTC
CASSPRQGGSYEQYF
>14|TRBJ2-5|TRBD1|TRBV27
TGTGCCAGCAGTCCAGGGACAGGGGTCGAGACCCAGTACTTC
CASSPGTGVETQYF
>14|TRBJ2-5|NA|TRBV30
TGTGCCTGGAGTGTTATGGGGCCGGCAGAGACCCAGTACTTC
CAWSVMGPAETQYF
>15|TRBJ2-7|TRBD2|TRBV2
TGTGCCAGCAGGATAGGGACTAGCGGGGCCTACGAGCAGTACTTC
CASRIGTSGAYEQYF
>14|TRBJ2-7|NA|TRBV5-1
TGCGCCAGCAGCTTGGCCCCACAGGACTACGAGCAGTACTTC
CASSLAPQDYEQYF
>13|TRBJ1-6|NA|TRBV5-1
TGCGCCAGCAGCTTGGACAGGGCTTCACCCCTCCACTTT
CASSLDRASPLHF
>14|TRBJ2-7|NA|TRBV7-8
TGTGCCAGCAGCCCCGGACTAACCTCCTACGAGCAGTACTTC
CASSPGLTSYEQYF
>15|TRBJ1-3|NA|TRBV5-1
TGCGCCAGCAGCTTGGCCGGGAGCTCTGGAAACACCATATATTTT
CASSLAGSSGNTIYF
>13|TRBJ1-1|TRBD1|TRBV15
TGTGCCACCAGAGGGGACAGGGGAACTGAAGCTTTCTTT
CATRGDRGTEAFF
>15|TRBJ2-7|NA|TRBV6-1
TGTGCCAGCAGTCAAATCTCCCTGGGGCTCTACGAGCAGTACTTC
CASSQISLGLYEQYF
>14|TRBJ1-2|TRBD1|TRBV5-6
TGTGCCAGCAGCTTGGACAGGGGCGACTATGGCTACACCTTC
CASSLDRGDYGYTF
>14|TRBJ1-2|TRBD1|TRBV6-1
TGTGCCAGCAGGACAGGGAACCCTAACTATGGCTACACCTTC
CASRTGNPNYGYTF
>12|TRBJ1-2|NA|TRBV19
TGTGCCAGTAGGTGGGCCGGGGATGGCTACACCTTC
CASRWAGDGYTF
>14|TRBJ2-7|TRBD1|TRBV5-5
TGTGCCAGCAGCCAGGGACAGTCCTCCTACGAGCAGTACTTC
CASSQGQSSYEQYF
>13|TRBJ1-2|NA|TRBV30
TGTGCCTGGGATCATGAGGGAGTATATGGCTACACCTTC
CAWDHEGVYGYTF
>11|TRBJ1-1|NA|TRBV30
TGTGCCTGGAGTAACGGGGTGGAAGCTTTCTTT
CAWSNGVEAFF
>13|TRBJ1-2|TRBD1|TRBV7-6
TGTGCCAGCAGCCCCGACAGGGGGTATGGCTACACCTTC
CASSPDRGYGYTF
>13|TRBJ1-2|NA|TRBV29-1
TGCAGCGTTGATGCCCTCGGGACAAAAGGCTACACCTTC
CSVDALGTKGYTF
>15|TRBJ1-6|NA|TRBV5-6
TGTGCCAGCAGCTTGAGCGGGGTAGGTAATTCACCCCTCCACTTT
CASSLSGVGNSPLHF
>15|TRBJ1-2|NA|TRBV6-5
TGTGCCAGCAGTCCCCTGGACAGAGCTAACTATGGCTACACCTTC
CASSPLDRANYGYTF
>12|TRBJ2-5|TRBD2|TRBV30
TGTGCCTGGAATGGACTAGCGGGGGAGCAGTACTTC
CAWNGLAGEQYF
>19|TRBJ1-5|TRBD1|TRBV15
TGTGCCACCAGCAGCCTCCGGGACAGGGGGCTAATTGGCAATCAGCCCCAGCATTTT
CATSSLRDRGLIGNQPQHF
>13|TRBJ2-7|NA|TRBV29-1
TGCAGCGTTCGAGGGGGGGCCGAATACGAGCAGTACTTC
CSVRGGAEYEQYF
>18|TRBJ2-7|NA|TRBV21-1
TGTGCCAGCAGCAACGGACTAGCGGGAGCAATCACGGGCTACGAGCAGTACTTC
CASSNGLAGAITGYEQYF
>16|TRBJ2-2|NA|TRBV11-3
TGTGCCAGCAGCTTAGGAACTGCCGGGACTCGCGGGGAGCTGTTTTTT
CASSLGTAGTRGELFF
>15|TRBJ1-3|NA|TRBV5-6
TGTGCCAGCAGGGCGGGTACGACGGGGGGAAACACCATATATTTT
CASRAGTTGGNTIYF
>11|TRBJ1-2|NA|TRBV29-1
TGCAGCGTTGTGTACAAGAATGGCTACACCTTC
CSVVYKNGYTF
>15|TRBJ2-1|TRBD2|TRBV18
TGTGCCAGCTCCCCTAGCGGGAGGGCCAGCGATGAGCAGTTCTTC
CASSPSGRASDEQFF
>13|TRBJ2-7|NA|TRBV7-2
TGTGCCAGCAGCTCTAGAGGTTCCTACGAGCAGTACTTC
CASSSRGSYEQYF
>11|TRBJ2-2|NA|TRBV29-1
TGCAGCGTTGTGTATACCGGGGAGCTGTTTTTT
CSVVYTGELFF
>15|TRBJ2-7|TRBD1|TRBV11-1
TGTGCCAGCAGCCAAAGGGACAGGGGGAGCTACGAGCAGTACTTC
CASSQRDRGSYEQYF
>15|TRBJ2-1|TRBD1|TRBV30
TGTGCCTGCACGACGGGACAGCGCTCCTACAATGAGCAGTTCTTC
CACTTGQRSYNEQFF
>14|TRBJ1-1|TRBD1|TRBV5-6
TGTGCCAGCAGCCGCGACAGGGCGAACACTGAAGCTTTCTTT
CASSRDRANTEAFF
>14|TRBJ1-2|TRBD1|TRBV5-1
TGCGCCAGCAGCCAAACGCAGGGGGCATATGGCTACACCTTC
CASSQTQGAYGYTF
>16|TRBJ1-5|TRBD1|TRBV19
TGTGCCAGTAGCCCCCGGGGACAGGGGTTCAATCAGCCCCAGCATTTT
CASSPRGQGFNQPQHF
>19|TRBJ2-1|TRBD2|TRBV7-9
TGTGCCAGCAGGGACCTAGCGGGAGGTTTCGTGAGCTCCGACAATGAGCAGTTCTTC
CASRDLAGGFVSSDNEQFF
>13|TRBJ1-1|NA|TRBV10-2
TGCGCCAGCAGTGATGTGGGGGCCGCGGTAGCTTTCTTT
CASSDVGAAVAFF
>14|TRBJ2-7|NA|TRBV19
TGTGCCAGTAGTATTCCGACAGGCCCCTACGAGCAGTACTTC
CASSIPTGPYEQYF
>15|TRBJ1-5|TRBD1|TRBV30
TGTGCCTGGAGACCCCCGGGACAGATCATGCAGCCCCAGCATTTT
CAWRPPGQIMQPQHF
>14|TRBJ1-5|TRBD1|TRBV6-1
TGTGCCAGCAGCCCTGGGGGCAGGGGGCAGCCCCAGCATTTT
CASSPGGRGQPQHF